This T cell receptor beta chain was sequenced in a study of blood T cell repertoires in COVID-19. J lost 6 bases, V lost 3 bases, and 1 base had no gene match. The CDR3 loop spans 13 amino acids. Germline CDR1 reads SGHTA; CDR2 reads FQGTGA. In the study's own analysis: Cell counts per sample came from amplifying reference gene primers. Data came from immunoSEQ multiplex PCR; TCRdb stores just in-frame clones and leaves some out. That table supplies the V and J calls and clone size; D and trimming were determined from the DNA. The data show 150,000 to 200,000 clones, 82% seen once. The material sequenced was peripheral blood. This TCR was sampled from a woman between 40 and 50 years old with COVID-19, enrolled during active disease. The chain couples TRBV7-3 to TRBJ1-1; 10 positions match TRBD1. The CDR3 nucleotides are TGTGCCAGCAGCTTCGGACAGGGGGCTGAAGCTTTCTTT. It yields the protein CASSFGQGAEAFF.